This entry lists 7 T cell receptor beta chains sequenced from one sample in a study of patients and donors after allogeneic stem cell transplantation. TCRdb used MiXCR to reprocess the RT-PCR reads, holding one entry per CDR3 protein. The profile covers approximately 99,000 distinct CDR3 sequences, with around 38% appearing a single time and around 25% taken by the ten largest. The sequenced sample consisted of blood, either unsorted or a sorted T cell fraction (not recorded which). These receptor sequences come from a human donor who was either an allogeneic HSCT recipient or a stem cell or donor lymphocyte infusion donor (not recorded which). It is not recorded whose cells these are; they may come from a transplant donor.

The table lists this clonotype with many counts. The rearrangement joins TRBV15 to TRBJ1-2; no firm D call. The CDR3 length is 12 residues. Germline V CDR1 and CDR2: LNHNV, YYDKDF (reference sequence). With 0 bases removed from V and 7 bases from J, the gap between germline ends came to 6 bases. Here the CDR3 reads CATSRDTSGYTF. The CDR3 region has the DNA TGTGCCACCAGCAGAGATACAAGTGGCTACACCTTC. The variable domain in full, completed from reference TRBV15 and TRBJ1-2, reads DAMVIQNPRYQVTQFGKPVTLSCSQTLNHNVMYWYQQKSSQAPKLLFHYYDKDFNNEADTPDNFQSRRPNTSFCFLDIRSPGLGDTAMYLCATSRDTSGYTFGSGTRLTVV.

This chain uses TRBV28 with TRBJ1-2, with 8 bases that match TRBD1. Germline V lookup: CDR1 MDHEN, CDR2 SYDVKM. The ends lost 6 bases at V and 8 bases at J; junction bases unmatched: 8. The CDR3 has 13 residues. The chain's CDR3 is CASSSGQGWGYTF. The CDR3 bases are TGTGCCAGCAGCTCTGGACAGGGTTGGGGCTACACCTTC.

The chain couples TRBV28 to TRBJ2-1; possibly TRBD2 for D (6 bases). CDR3 length: 14 residues. The germline CDR1 and CDR2 sequences are MDHEN and SYDVKM. The germline V and J ends were trimmed by 5 bases and 6 bases, with 14 bases remaining between them. The CDR3 nucleotides read TGTGCCAGCAGTCCCCTGGGGGGATTCAATGAGCAGTTCTTC. Translation: CASSPLGGFNEQFF.

The chain links TRBV28 to TRBJ1-5, with a possible D match to TRBD1 (5 bases). The CDR3 has 15 amino acids. V was pared by 2 bases and J by 3 bases, with 11 bases between. CDR1 MDHEN and CDR2 SYDVKM come from the germline V gene. The CDR3 nucleotides read TGTGCCAGCAGTTTAAGGGACGGTATCAATCAGCCCCAGCATTTT. Its translation is CASSLRDGINQPQHF.

The rearrangement joins TRBV20-1 to TRBJ1-1; tentatively, D is TRBD1 (6 bases). This CDR3 spans 15 amino acids. V lost 1 base and J lost 2, with 14 bases in between. Germline CDR1 reads DFQATT; CDR2 reads SNEGSKA (reference sequence). In nucleotides, the CDR3 is TGCAGTGCTAGAGTAGGGGGGCACTTCAACACTGAAGCTTTCTTT. Translation: CSARVGGHFNTEAFF.

The chain uses TRBV10-3 and TRBJ1-5; 8 bases line up with TRBD1. This CDR3 spans 15 amino acids. The V segment lost 6 bases and the J segment 6 bases; nucleotides outside the gene matches: 10. Germline CDR1 is ENHRY and CDR2 is SYGVKD. CDR3 DNA: TGTGCCATCAGCCCGACAGGGGATGGGAGTCAGCCCCAGCATTTT. Its translation is CAISPTGDGSQPQHF.

J is TRBJ2-3 and V is TRBV12-3 or TRBV12-4; D gene ambiguous. Trimming removed 6 bases from V and 9 bases from J, with 13 bases in between. The CDR3 is 12 amino acids. The CDR3: CASSRSRETQYF. The CDR3 nucleotides read TGTGCCAGCAGCCGTAGCAGAGAGACGCAGTATTTT.